This T cell receptor (beta chain) emerged from a study of CD8 T cells in ankylosing spondylitis. General study findings and limits: Blood of patients with ankylosing spondylitis appeared to be characterized by a TCR beta motif of 8 or 9 highly homologous variants.

Scientists made TCR beta libraries using quantitative 5'-RACE with molecular barcodes. Using its own MiXCR run on the 5' RACE reads, TCRdb lists one record per CDR3 protein. The sample yields 700,000 or so distinct CDR3 sequences, over 15% seen once. This clonotype has only a few counts. Its antigen is not known. The sequence was collected from a male donor with ankylosing spondylitis. The specimen was blood, either unsorted or a sorted T cell fraction (not recorded which).

CDR3 residues: CASSQRGDQERSTDTQYF. CDR3 DNA: TGCGCCAGCAGCCAAAGGGGTGACCAGGAGAGAAGCACAGATACGCAGTATTTT. The V gene is TRBV4-1, the J gene TRBJ2-3; possibly TRBD1 for D (5 bases). The germline gives CDR1 MGHRA, CDR2 YSYEKL. This CDR3 has 18 residues. V lost 2 bases to trimming and J lost 0 bases, with 18 bases between them.